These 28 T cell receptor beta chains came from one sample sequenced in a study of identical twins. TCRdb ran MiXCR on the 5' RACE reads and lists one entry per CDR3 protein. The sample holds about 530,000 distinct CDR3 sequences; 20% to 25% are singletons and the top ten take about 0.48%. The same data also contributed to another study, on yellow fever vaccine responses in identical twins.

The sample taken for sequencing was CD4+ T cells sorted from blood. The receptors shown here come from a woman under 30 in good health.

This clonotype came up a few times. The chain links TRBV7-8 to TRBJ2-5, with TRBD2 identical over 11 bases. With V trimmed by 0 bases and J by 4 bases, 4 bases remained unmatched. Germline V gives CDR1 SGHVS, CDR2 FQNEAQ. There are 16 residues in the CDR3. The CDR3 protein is CASSLALAGGLETQYF. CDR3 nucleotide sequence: TGTGCCAGCAGCTTAGCCCTAGCGGGGGGTTTAGAGACCCAGTACTTC.

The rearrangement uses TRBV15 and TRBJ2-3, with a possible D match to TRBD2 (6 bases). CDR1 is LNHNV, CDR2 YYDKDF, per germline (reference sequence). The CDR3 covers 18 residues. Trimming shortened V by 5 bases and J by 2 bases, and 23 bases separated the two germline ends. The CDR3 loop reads CATSQNSPSAGTTDTQYF. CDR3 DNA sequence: TGTGCCACCAGCCAAAACTCCCCTAGCGCGGGGACCACAGATACGCAGTATTTT. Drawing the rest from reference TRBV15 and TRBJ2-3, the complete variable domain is DAMVIQNPRYQVTQFGKPVTLSCSQTLNHNVMYWYQQKSSQAPKLLFHYYDKDFNNEADTPDNFQSRRPNTSFCFLDIRSPGLGDTAMYLCATSQNSPSAGTTDTQYFGPGTRLTVL.

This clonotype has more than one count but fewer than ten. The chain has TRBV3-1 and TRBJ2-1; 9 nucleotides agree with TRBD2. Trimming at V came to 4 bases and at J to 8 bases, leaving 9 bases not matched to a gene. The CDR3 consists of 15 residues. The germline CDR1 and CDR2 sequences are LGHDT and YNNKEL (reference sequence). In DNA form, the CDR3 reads TGTGCCAGCAGCCTCGCGGGGGGGCCTCGGGATGAGCAGTTCTTC. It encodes CASSLAGGPRDEQFF.

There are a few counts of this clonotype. The CDR3 here is CASSLALYTDTQYF. The CDR3 nucleotides are TGTGCCAGCAGCTTAGCCCTATATACAGATACGCAGTATTTT. The gene calls are TRBV11-2 and TRBJ2-3; D is unclear. The germline V gene encodes CDR1 SGHAT and CDR2 FQNNGV. CDR3 length equals 14 residues. V was clipped by 1 base and J by 3 bases, with 8 bases between them.

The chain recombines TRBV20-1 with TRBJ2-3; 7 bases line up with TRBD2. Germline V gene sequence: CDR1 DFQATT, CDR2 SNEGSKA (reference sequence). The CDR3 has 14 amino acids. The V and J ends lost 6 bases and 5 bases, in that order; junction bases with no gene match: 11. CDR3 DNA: TGCAGTGCCCCACGGGCGGGAGTGAGAGATACGCAGTATTTT. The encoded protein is CSAPRAGVRDTQYF.

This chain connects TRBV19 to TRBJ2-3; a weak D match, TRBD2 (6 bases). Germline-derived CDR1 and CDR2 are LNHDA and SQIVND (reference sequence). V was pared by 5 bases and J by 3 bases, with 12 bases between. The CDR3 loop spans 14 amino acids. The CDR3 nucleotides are TGTGCCAGTAGTTCAGGGAGGCTTACAGATACGCAGTATTTT. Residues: CASSSGRLTDTQYF.

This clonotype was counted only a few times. The CDR3: CASSLPEGSGTDTQYF. CDR3 bases: TGTGCCAGCAGCTTACCTGAGGGGTCGGGCACAGATACGCAGTATTTT. The chain is built from TRBV7-9 and TRBJ2-3, with D perhaps TRBD1 or TRBD2 (5 bases each). V dropped 2 bases and J dropped 1 base, with 13 bases sitting between them. The germline V gene encodes CDR1 SEHNR and CDR2 FQNEAQ (reference sequence). The CDR3 has 16 amino acids.

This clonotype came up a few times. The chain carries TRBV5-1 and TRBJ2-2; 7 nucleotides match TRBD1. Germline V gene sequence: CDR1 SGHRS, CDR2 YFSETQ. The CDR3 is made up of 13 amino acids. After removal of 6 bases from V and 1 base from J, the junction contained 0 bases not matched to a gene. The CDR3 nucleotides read TGCGCCAGCAACAGGGGGAACACCGGGGAGCTGTTTTTT. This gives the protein CASNRGNTGELFF. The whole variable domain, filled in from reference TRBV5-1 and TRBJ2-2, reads KAGVTQTPRYLIKTRGQQVTLSCSPISGHRSVSWYQQTPGQGLQFLFEYFSETQRNKGNFPGRFSGRQFSNSRSEMNVSTLELGDSALYLCASNRGNTGELFFGEGSRLTVL.

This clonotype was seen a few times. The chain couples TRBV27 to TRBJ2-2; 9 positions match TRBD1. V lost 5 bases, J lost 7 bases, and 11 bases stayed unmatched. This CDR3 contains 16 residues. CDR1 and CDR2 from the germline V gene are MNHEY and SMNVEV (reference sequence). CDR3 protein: CASSRGDRVWNGELFF. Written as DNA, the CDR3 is TGTGCCAGCAGTCGAGGGGACAGGGTATGGAACGGGGAGCTGTTTTTT.

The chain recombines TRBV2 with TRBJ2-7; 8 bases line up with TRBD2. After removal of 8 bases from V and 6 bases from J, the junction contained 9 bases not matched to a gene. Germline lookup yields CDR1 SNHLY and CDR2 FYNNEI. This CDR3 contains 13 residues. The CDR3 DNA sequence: TGTGCCAGCCGGAGCGGGAGTTGGGTCGAGCAGTACTTC. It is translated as CASRSGSWVEQYF. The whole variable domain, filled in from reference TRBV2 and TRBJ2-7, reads EPEVTQTPSHQVTQMGQEVILRCVPISNHLYFYWYRQILGQKVEFLVSFYNNEISEKSEIFDDQFSVERPDGSNFTLKIRSTKLEDSAMYFCASRSGSWVEQYFGPGTRLTVT.

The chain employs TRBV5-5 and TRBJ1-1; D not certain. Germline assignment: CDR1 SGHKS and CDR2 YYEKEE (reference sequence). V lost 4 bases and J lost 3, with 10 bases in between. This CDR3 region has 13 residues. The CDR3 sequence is CASSLAAYTEAFF. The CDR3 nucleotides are TGTGCCAGCAGCCTCGCAGCCTACACTGAAGCTTTCTTT.

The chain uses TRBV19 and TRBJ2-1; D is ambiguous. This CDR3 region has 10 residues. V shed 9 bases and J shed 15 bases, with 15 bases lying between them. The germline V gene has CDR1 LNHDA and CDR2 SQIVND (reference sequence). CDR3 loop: CARLFGQPFF. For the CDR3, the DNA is TGTGCCAGGCTCTTCGGGCAGCCGTTCTTC.

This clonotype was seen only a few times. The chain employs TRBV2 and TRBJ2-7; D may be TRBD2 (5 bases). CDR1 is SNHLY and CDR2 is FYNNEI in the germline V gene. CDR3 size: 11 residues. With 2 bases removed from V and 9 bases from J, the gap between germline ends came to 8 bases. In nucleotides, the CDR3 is TGTGCCAGCAGTGAATTCGGGGTGCAGTACTTC. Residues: CASSEFGVQYF. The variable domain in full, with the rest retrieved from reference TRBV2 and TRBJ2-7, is EPEVTQTPSHQVTQMGQEVILRCVPISNHLYFYWYRQILGQKVEFLVSFYNNEISEKSEIFDDQFSVERPDGSNFTLKIRSTKLEDSAMYFCASSEFGVQYFGPGTRLTVT.

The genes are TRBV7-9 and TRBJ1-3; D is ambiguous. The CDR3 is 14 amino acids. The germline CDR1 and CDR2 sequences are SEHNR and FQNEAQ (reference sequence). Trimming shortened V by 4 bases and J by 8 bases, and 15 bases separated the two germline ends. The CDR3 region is CASSSAIPRDTIYF. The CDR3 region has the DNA TGTGCCAGCAGCTCCGCTATCCCTCGGGACACCATATATTTT.

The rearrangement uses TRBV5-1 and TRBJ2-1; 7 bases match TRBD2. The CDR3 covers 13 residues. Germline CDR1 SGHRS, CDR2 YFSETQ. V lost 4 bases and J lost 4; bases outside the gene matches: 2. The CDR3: CASSGGEYNEQFF. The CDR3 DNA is TGCGCCAGCAGCGGGGGGGAGTACAATGAGCAGTTCTTC.

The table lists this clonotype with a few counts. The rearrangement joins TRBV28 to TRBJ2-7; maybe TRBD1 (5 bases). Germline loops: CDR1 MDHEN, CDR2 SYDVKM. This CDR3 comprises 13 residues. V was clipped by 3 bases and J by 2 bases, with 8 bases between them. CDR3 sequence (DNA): TGTGCCAGCAGTTTCCTGACAGCCTACGAGCAGTACTTC. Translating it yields CASSFLTAYEQYF.

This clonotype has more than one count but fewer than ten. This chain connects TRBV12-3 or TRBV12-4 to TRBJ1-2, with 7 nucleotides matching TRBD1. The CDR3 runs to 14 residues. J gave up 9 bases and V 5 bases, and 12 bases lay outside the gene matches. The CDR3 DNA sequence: TGTGCCAGCAGTAGACGACAGGGAAGCAGACGCTACACCTTC. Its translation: CASSRRQGSRRYTF.

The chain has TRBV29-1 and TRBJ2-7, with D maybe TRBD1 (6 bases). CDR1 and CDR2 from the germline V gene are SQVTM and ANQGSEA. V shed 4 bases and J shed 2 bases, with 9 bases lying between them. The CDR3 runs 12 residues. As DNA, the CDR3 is TGCAGCGTTGGGCAGGGGACCTACGAGCAGTACTTC. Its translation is CSVGQGTYEQYF.

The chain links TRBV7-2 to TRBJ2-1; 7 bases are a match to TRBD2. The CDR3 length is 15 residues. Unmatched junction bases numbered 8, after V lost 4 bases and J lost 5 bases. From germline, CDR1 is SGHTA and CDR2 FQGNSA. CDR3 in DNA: TGTGCCAGCAGCTCCCGTGCGGGAGTCGACAATGAGCAGTTCTTC. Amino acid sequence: CASSSRAGVDNEQFF. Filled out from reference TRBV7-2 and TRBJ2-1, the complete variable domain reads GAGVSQSPSNKVTEKGKDVELRCDPISGHTALYWYRQSLGQGLEFLIYFQGNSAPDKSGLPSDRFSAERTGGSVSTLTIQRTQQEDSAVYLCASSSRAGVDNEQFFGPGTRLTVL.

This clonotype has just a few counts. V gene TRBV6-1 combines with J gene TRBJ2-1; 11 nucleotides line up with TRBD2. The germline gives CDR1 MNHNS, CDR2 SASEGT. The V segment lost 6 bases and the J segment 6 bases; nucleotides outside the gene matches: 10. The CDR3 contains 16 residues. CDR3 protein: CASSPGLAGGVNEQFF. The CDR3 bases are TGTGCCAGCAGCCCTGGACTAGCGGGTGGAGTCAATGAGCAGTTCTTC.

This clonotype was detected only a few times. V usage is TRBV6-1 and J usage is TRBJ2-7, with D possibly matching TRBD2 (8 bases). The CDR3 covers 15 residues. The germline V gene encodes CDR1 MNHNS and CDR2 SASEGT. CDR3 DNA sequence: TGTGCAAGCGGGAGTGGCAGGGGGGGCCCCTACGAGCAGTACGTC. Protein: CASGSGRGGPYEQYV.

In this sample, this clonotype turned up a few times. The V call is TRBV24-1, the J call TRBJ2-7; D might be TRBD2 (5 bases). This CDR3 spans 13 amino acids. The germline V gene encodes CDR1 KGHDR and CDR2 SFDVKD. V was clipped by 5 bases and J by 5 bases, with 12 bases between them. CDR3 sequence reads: CATSVAVSDEQYF. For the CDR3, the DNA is TGTGCCACCAGTGTTGCAGTTAGCGACGAGCAGTACTTC.

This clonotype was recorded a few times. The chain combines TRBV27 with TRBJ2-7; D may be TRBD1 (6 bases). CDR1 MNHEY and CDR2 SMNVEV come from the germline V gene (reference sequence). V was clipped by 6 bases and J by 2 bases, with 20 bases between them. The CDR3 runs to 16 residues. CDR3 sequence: CASSLRVPQGPYEQYF. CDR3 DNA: TGTGCCAGCAGCCTAAGGGTACCACAGGGACCCTACGAGCAGTACTTC.

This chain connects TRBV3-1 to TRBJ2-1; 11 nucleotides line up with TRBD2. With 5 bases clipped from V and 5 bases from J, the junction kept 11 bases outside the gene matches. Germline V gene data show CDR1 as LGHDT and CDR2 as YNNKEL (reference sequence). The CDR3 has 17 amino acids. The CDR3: CASSGTLLAGEDNEQFF. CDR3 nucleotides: TGTGCCAGCAGCGGGACACTACTAGCGGGGGAGGACAATGAGCAGTTCTTC.

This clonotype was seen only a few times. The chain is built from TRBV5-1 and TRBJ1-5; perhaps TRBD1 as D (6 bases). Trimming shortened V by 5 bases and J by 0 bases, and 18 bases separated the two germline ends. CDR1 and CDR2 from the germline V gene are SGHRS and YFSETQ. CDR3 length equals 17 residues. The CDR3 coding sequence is TGCGCCAGCAGGCGACCCAGGGGTTTCAATAGCAATCAGCCCCAGCATTTT. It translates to CASRRPRGFNSNQPQHF.

For the CDR3, the DNA is TGTGCCAGCAGCCTAGACCTCGGTTTGGGCAATCAGCCCCAGCATTTT. This codes for CASSLDLGLGNQPQHF. This chain links TRBV7-8 with TRBJ1-5; D is unclear. The CDR3 totals 16 residues. Germline CDR1 reads SGHVS; CDR2 reads FQNEAQ. The germline V and J ends were trimmed by 5 bases and 2 bases, with 16 bases remaining between them.

In nucleotides, the CDR3 is TGCAGTGCCCAATCCCGCCAAGAGACCCAGTACTTC. The encoded protein is CSAQSRQETQYF. This rearrangement joins TRBV20-1 to TRBJ2-5, with D hard to call. V was trimmed by 6 bases and J by 1 base, leaving 9 bases between them. The CDR3 covers 12 residues. CDR1 and CDR2 from the germline V gene are DFQATT and SNEGSKA (reference sequence).

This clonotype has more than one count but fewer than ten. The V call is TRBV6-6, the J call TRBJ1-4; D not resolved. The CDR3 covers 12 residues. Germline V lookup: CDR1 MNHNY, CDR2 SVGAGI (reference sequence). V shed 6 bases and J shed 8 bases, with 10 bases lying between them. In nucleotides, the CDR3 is TGTGCCAGCAGCGCCCCGGGAGAAAAACTGTTTTTT. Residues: CASSAPGEKLFF.